This TCR beta chain was obtained from a study of T-cell memory formation after mild COVID-19. Across the whole study: Largely donor-specific TCR clusters were found.

This CDR3 contains 15 residues. V was clipped by 6 bases and J by 9 bases; unmatched bases: 9. Germline V gene data show CDR1 as MNHEY and CDR2 as SMNVEV (reference sequence). TCRdb independently ran MiXCR on the 5' RACE reads; one entry per CDR3 protein. The sample has approximately 42,000 distinct CDR3 sequences; less than 8% are singletons. As regards this clonotype: The antigen remains undetermined.

Points from the study as a whole: The appearance of some responding clones in pre-infection memory suggested that cross-reactive memory joined.

Sequenced input: PBMCs or a T cell subset sorted from them (not recorded which). V is TRBV27 and J is TRBJ1-6; 9 nucleotides agree with TRBD1. The sequence derives from an adult who had mild COVID-19 (a few samples of this study predate the infection). Cell type and time point are not known. Here the CDR3 reads CASSKGQGFSSPLHF. CDR3 bases: TGTGCCAGCAGCAAAGGACAGGGGTTTAGTTCACCCCTCCACTTT.